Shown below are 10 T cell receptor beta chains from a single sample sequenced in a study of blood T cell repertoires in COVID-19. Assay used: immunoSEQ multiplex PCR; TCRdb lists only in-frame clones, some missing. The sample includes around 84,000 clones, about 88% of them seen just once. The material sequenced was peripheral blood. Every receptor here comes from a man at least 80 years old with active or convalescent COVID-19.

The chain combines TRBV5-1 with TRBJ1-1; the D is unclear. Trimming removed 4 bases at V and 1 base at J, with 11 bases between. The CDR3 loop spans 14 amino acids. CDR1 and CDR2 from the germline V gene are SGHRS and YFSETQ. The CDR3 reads CASSPIDTNTEAFF. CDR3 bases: TGCGCCAGCAGCCCCATAGACACGAACACTGAAGCTTTCTTT.

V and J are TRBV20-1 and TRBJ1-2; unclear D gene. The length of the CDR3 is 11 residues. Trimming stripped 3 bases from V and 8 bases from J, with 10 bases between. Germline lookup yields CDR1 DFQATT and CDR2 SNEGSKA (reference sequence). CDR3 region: CSARVRLGYTF. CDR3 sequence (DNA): TGCAGTGCTAGGGTCAGGTTGGGCTACACCTTC.

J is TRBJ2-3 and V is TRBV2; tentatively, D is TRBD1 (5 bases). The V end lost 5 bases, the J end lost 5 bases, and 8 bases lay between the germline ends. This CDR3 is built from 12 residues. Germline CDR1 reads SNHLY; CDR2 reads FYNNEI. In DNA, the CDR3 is TGTGCCAGCAGTCGTCAGGGAGATACGCAGTATTTT. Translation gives CASSRQGDTQYF.

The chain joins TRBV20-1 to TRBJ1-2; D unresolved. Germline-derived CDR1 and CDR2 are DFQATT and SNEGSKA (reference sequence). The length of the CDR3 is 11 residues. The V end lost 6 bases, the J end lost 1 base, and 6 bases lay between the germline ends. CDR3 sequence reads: CSAADNYGYTF. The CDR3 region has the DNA TGCAGTGCGGCCGATAACTATGGCTACACCTTC.

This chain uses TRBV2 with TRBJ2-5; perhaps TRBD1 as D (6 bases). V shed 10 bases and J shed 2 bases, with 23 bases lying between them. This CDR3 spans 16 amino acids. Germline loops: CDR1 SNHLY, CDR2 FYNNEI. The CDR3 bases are TGTGCCAATGAAAGACTCACAGGGCTATTACAAGAGACCCAGTACTTC. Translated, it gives CANERLTGLLQETQYF.

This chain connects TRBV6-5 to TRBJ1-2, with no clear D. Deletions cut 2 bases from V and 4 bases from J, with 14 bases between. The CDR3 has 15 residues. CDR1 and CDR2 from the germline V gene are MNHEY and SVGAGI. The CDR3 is CASSYIRTEPYGYTF. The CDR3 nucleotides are TGTGCCAGCAGTTACATCCGGACTGAACCCTATGGCTACACCTTC.

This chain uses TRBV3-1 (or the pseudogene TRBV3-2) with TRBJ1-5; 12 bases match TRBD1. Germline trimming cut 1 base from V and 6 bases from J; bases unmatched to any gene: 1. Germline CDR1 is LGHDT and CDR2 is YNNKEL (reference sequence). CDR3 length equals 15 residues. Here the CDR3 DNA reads TGTGCCAGCAGCCAAGGGGGACAGGGGGCTCAGCCCCAGCATTTT. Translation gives CASSQGGQGAQPQHF.

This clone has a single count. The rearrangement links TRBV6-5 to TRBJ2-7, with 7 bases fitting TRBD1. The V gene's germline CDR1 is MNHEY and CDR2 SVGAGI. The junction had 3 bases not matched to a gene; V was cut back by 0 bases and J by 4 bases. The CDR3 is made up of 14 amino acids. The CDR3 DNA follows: TGTGCCAGCAGTTACTCGGGACAGCAATACGAGCAGTACGTC. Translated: CASSYSGQQYEQYV.

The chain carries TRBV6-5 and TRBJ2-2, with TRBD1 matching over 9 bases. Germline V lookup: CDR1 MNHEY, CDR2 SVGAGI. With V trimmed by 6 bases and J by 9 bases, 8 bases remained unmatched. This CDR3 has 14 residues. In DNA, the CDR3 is TGTGCCAGCAGAACGAGAACAGGGGGCCGGGAGCTGTTTTTT. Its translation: CASRTRTGGRELFF.

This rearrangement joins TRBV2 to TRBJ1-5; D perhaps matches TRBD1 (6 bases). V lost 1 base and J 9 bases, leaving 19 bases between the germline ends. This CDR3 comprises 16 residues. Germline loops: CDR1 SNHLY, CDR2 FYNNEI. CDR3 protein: CASSEEVGQPGRPQHF. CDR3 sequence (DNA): TGTGCCAGCAGTGAAGAGGTCGGACAGCCCGGTCGGCCCCAGCATTTT.